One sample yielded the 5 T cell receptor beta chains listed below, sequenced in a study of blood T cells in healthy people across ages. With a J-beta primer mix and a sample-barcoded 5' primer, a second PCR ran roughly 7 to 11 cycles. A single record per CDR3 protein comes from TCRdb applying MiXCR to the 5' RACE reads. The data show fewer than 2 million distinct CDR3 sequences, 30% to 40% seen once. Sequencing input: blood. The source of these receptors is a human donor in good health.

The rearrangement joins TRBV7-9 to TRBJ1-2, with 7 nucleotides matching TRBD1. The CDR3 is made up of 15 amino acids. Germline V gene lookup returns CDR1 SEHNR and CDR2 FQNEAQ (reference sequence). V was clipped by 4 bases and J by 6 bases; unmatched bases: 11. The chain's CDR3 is CASSSRTGRQDGYTF. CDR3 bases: TGTGCCAGCAGCTCCAGGACAGGAAGGCAAGATGGCTACACCTTC.

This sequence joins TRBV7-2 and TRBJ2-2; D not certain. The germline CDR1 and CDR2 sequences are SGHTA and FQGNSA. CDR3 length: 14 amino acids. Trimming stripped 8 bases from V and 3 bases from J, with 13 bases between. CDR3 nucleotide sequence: TGTGCCAGCGAGCCTCCCTCTTACACCGGGGAGCTGTTTTTT. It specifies CASEPPSYTGELFF.

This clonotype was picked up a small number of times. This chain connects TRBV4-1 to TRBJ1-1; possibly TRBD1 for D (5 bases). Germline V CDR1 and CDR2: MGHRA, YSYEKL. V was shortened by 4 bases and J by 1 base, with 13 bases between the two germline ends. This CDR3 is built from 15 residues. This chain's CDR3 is CASSLGEGWNTEAFF. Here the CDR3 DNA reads TGCGCCAGCAGCCTGGGGGAGGGGTGGAACACTGAAGCTTTCTTT.

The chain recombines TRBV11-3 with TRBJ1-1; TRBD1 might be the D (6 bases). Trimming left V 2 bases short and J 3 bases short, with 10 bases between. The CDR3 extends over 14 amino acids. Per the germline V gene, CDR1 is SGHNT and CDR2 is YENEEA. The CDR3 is CASSLTRGDTEAFF. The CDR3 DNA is TGTGCCAGCAGCTTAACCAGGGGAGACACTGAAGCTTTCTTT.

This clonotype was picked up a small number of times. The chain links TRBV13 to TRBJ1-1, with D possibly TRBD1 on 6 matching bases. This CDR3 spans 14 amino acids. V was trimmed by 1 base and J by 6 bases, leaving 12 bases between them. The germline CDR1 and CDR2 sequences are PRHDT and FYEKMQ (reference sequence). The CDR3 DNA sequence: TGTGCCAGCAGCTTAGTCATTGGGGGGCCTGAAGCTTTCTTT. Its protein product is CASSLVIGGPEAFF.